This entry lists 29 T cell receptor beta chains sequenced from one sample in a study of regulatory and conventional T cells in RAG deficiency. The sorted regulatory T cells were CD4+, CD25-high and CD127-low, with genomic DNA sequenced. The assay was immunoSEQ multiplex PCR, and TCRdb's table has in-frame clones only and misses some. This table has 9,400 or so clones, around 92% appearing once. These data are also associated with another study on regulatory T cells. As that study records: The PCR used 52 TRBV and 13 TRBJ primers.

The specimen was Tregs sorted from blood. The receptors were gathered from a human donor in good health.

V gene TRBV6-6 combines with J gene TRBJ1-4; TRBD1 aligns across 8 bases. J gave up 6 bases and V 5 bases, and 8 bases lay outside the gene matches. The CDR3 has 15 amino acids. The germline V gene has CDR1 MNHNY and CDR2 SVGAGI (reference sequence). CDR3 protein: CASSKPTGAYEKLFF. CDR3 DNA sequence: TGTGCCAGCAGTAAGCCGACAGGGGCGTATGAAAAACTGTTTTTT.

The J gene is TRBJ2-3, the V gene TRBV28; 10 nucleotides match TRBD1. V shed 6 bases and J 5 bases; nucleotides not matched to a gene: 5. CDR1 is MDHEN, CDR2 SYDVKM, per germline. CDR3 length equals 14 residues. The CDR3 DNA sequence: TGTGCCAGCAGCCCGACAGGGGGCGGAGATACGCAGTATTTT. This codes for CASSPTGGGDTQYF.

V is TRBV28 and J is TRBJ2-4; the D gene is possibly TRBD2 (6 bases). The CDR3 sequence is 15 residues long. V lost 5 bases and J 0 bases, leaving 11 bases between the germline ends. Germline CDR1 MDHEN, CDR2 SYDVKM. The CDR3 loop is CASSRGTVAKNIQYF. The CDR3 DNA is TGTGCCAGCAGTCGCGGGACCGTAGCCAAAAACATTCAGTACTTC.

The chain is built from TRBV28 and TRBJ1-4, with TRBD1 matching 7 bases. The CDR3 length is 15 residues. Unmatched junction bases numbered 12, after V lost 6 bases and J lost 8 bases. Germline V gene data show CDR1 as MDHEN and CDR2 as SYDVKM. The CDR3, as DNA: TGTGCCAGCAGGAACCTACGACAGGGAAACGAAAAACTGTTTTTT. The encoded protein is CASRNLRQGNEKLFF.

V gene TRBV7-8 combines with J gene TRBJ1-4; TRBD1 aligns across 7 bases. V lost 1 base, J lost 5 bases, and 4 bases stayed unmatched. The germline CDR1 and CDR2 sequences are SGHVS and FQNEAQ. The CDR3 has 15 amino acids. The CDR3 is CASSLVTGRNEKLFF. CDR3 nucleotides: TGTGCCAGCAGCTTAGTGACAGGGAGGAATGAAAAACTGTTTTTT.

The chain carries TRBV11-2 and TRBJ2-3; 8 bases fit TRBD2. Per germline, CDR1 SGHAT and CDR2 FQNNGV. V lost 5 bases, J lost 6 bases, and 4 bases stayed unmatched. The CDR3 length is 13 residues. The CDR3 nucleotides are TGTGCCAGCAGCCGGGGGGGCCCGGATACGCAGTATTTT. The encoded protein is CASSRGGPDTQYF.

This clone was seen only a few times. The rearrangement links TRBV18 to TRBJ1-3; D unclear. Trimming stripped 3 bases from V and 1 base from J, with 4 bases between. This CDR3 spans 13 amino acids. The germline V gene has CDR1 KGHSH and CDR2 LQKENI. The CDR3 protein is CASSPTSGNTIYF. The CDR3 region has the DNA TGTGCCAGCTCACCTACATCTGGAAACACCATATATTTT.

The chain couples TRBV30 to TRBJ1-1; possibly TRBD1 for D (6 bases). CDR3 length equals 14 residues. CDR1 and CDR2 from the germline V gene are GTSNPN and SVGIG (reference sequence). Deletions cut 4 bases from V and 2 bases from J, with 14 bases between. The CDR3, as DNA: TGTGCCTGGACAAAGGACAGACAAAACACTGAAGCTTTCTTT. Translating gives CAWTKDRQNTEAFF.

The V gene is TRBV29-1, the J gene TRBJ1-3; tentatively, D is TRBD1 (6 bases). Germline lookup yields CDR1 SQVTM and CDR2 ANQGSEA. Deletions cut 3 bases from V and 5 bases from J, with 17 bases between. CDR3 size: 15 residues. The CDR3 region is CSVEGTGNTRNTIYF. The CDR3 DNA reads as TGCAGCGTTGAGGGCACAGGGAATACCCGAAACACCATATATTTT. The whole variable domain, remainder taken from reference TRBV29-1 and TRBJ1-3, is SAVISQKPSRDICQRGTSLTIQCQVDSQVTMMFWYRQQPGQSLTLIATANQGSEATYESGFVIDKFPISRPNLTFSTLTVSNMSPEDSSIYLCSVEGTGNTRNTIYFGEGSWLTVV.

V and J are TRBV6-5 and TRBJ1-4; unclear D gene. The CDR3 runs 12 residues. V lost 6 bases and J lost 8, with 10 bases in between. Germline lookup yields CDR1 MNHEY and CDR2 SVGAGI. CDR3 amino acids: CASRGIGEKLFF. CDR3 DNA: TGTGCCAGCAGGGGAATAGGGGAAAAACTGTTTTTT.

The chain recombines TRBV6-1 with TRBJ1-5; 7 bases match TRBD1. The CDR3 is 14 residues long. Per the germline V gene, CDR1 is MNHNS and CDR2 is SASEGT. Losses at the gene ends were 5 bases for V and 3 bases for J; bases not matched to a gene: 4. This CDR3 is CASSRQGNNQPQHF. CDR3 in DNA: TGTGCCAGCAGTAGACAGGGTAACAATCAGCCCCAGCATTTT.

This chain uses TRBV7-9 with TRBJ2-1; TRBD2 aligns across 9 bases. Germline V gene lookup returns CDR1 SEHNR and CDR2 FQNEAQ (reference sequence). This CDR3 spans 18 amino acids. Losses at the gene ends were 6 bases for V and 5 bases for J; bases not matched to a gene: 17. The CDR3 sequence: CASRTPREGLRSNNEQFF. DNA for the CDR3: TGTGCCAGCAGGACGCCGCGGGAGGGCCTCCGATCGAACAATGAGCAGTTCTTC.

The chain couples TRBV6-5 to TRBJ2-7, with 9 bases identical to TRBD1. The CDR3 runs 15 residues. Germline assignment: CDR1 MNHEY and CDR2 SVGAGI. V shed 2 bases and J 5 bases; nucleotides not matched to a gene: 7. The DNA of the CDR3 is TGTGCCAGCAGTTACAACCCACAGGGGGCCCACGAGCAGTACTTC. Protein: CASSYNPQGAHEQYF.

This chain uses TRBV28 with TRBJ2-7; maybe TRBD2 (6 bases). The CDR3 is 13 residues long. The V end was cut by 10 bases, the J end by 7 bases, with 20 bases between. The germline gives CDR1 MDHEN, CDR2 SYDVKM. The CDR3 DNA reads TGTGCCATGGGGGGTCCCCTCCCGGGTGAGCAGTACTTC. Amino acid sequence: CAMGGPLPGEQYF.

Here the CDR3 reads CATSRDRLGGHGYTF. As DNA, the CDR3 is TGTGCCACCAGCAGAGATCGGTTAGGAGGTCATGGCTACACCTTC. The chain combines TRBV15 with TRBJ1-2; no definite D call. Trimming removed 0 bases from V and 6 bases from J, with 14 bases in between. The CDR3 runs to 15 residues. From germline, CDR1 is LNHNV and CDR2 YYDKDF (reference sequence).

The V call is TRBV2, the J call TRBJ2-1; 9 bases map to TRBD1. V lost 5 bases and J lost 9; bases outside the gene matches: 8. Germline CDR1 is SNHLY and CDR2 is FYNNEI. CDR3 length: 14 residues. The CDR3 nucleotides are TGTGCCAGCAGTCGGGACAGGGTGAGCACTGAGCAGTTCTTC. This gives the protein CASSRDRVSTEQFF.

CDR3 sequence (DNA): TGTGCCAGCAGTTTGCGAGGGGGGGGGACTGAAGCTTTCTTT. Amino acids: CASSLRGGGTEAFF. V is TRBV27 and J is TRBJ1-1; possible D gene TRBD1, 6 bases. The CDR3 consists of 14 residues. Germline V gene data show CDR1 as MNHEY and CDR2 as SMNVEV (reference sequence). V shed 3 bases and J shed 5 bases, with 13 bases lying between them.

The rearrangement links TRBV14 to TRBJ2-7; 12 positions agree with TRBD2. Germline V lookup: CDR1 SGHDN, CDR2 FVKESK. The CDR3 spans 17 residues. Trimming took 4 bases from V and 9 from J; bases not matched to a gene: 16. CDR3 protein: CASSPPSSGRARIGQYF. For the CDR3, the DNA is TGTGCCAGCAGCCCTCCATCTAGCGGGAGGGCCCGCATAGGGCAGTACTTC. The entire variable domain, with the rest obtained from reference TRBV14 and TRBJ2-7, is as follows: EAGVTQFPSHSVIEKGQTVTLRCDPISGHDNLYWYRRVMGKEIKFLLHFVKESKQDESGMPNNRFLAERTGGTYSTLKVQPAELEDSGVYFCASSPPSSGRARIGQYFGPGTRLTVT.

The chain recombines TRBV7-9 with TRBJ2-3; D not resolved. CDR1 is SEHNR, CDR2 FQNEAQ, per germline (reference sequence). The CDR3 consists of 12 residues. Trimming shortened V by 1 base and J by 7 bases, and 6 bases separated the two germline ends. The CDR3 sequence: CASSLEGYTQYF. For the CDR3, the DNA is TGTGCCAGCAGCTTAGAGGGATATACGCAGTATTTT.

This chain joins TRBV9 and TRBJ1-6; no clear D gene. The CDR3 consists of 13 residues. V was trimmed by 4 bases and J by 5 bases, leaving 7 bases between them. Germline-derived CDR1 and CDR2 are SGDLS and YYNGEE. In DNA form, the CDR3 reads TGTGCCAGCAGCCTTCGACATAATTCACCCCTCCACTTT. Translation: CASSLRHNSPLHF.

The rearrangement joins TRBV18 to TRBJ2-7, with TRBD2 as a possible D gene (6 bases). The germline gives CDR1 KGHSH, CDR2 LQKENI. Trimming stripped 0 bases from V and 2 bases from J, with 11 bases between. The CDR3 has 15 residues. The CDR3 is CASSPPLAPPYEQYF. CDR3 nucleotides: TGTGCCAGCTCACCACCGCTAGCGCCGCCCTACGAGCAGTACTTC.

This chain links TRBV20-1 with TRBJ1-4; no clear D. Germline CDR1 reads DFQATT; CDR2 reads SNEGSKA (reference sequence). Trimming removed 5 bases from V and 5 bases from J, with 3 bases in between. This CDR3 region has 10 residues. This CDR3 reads CSAGNEKLFF. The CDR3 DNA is TGCAGTGCTGGAAATGAAAAACTGTTTTTT.

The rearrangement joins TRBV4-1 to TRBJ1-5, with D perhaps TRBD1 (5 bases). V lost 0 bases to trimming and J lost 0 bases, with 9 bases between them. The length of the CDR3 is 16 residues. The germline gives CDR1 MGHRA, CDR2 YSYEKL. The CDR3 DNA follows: TGCGCCAGCAGCCAAGAGGGGCACCCTAGCAATCAGCCCCAGCATTTT. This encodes CASSQEGHPSNQPQHF.

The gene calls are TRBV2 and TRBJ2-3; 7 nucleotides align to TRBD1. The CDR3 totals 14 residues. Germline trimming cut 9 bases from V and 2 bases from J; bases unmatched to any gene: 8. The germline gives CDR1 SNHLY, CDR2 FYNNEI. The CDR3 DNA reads TGTGCCAGGACGGACAGGATTTACACAGATACGCAGTATTTT. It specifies CARTDRIYTDTQYF.

CDR3 region: CASSLIATEAFF. The CDR3 DNA reads TGTGCCAGCAGCTTAATAGCCACTGAAGCTTTCTTT. This chain uses TRBV11-2 with TRBJ1-1, with D uncertain. V was clipped by 2 bases and J by 4 bases, with 5 bases between them. CDR3 length: 12 residues. Germline V gene sequence: CDR1 SGHAT, CDR2 FQNNGV.

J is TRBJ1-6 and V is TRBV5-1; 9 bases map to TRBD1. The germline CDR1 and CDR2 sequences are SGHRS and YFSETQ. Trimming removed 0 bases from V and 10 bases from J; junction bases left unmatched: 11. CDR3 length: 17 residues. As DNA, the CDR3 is TGCGCCAGCAGCTTGGCTCTTGGGACAGGGACGGGCTCACCCCTCCACTTT. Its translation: CASSLALGTGTGSPLHF.

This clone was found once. The chain's CDR3 is CASSLRFIRTGAYEQYF. The CDR3, as DNA: TGTGCCAGCAGCTTACGATTTATTAGGACAGGGGCCTACGAGCAGTACTTC. This chain links TRBV11-3 with TRBJ2-7, with 9 nucleotides matching TRBD1. This CDR3 spans 17 amino acids. Germline CDR1 and CDR2: SGHNT and YENEEA. V was clipped by 2 bases and J by 2 bases; unmatched bases: 10.

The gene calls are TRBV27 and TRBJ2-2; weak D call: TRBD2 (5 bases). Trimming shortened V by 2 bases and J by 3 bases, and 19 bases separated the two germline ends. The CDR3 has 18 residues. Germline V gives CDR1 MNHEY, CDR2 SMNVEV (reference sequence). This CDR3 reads CASSLLGSLEEDTGELFF. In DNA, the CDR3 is TGTGCCAGCAGTTTACTGGGCAGCCTGGAGGAGGACACCGGGGAGCTGTTTTTT.

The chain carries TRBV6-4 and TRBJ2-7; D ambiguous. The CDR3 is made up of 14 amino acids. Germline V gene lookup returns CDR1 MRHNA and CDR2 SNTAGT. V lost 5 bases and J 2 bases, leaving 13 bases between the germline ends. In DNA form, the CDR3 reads TGTGCCAGCAGTAGGCCGACTCCGGCCTACGAGCAGTACTTC. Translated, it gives CASSRPTPAYEQYF.